This TCR beta chain was sequenced for a study of radiotherapy plus CTLA-4 blockade in lung cancer. Overall study: Patients showed objective responses in approximately 17% of cases and disease control in approximately 28%.

Findings and limits, study-wide: Radiotherapy was combined with ipilimumab, and tumor-derived TCR clones then expanded in blood.

This CDR3 is 15 amino acids long. The germline V gene encodes CDR1 SGHVS and CDR2 FQNEAQ. Germline trimming cut 5 bases from V and 2 bases from J; bases unmatched to any gene: 6. Worth noting for this clone: Its antigen is as yet unknown.

The repertoire was sequenced with immunoSEQ multiplex PCR; TCRdb's copy has only in-frame clones and lacks some. The sample shows tens of thousands of clones, about 86% of them seen only once. The chain links TRBV7-8 to TRBJ1-5; 7 nucleotides match TRBD1. The TCR comes from a human donor with non-small cell lung cancer whose response to radiotherapy plus ipilimumab could not be evaluated. The sample consisted of peripheral blood, taken from a patient treated with radiotherapy plus ipilimumab. For the CDR3, the DNA is TGTGCCAGCAGCCGGGACAGAGCGGGCAATCAGCCCCAGCATTTT. This gives the protein CASSRDRAGNQPQHF.